This T cell receptor (beta chain) is from a study of kidney transplant recipient with SARS-CoV-2 infection. The CDR3 sequence is 15 residues long. Germline loops: CDR1 LGHDT, CDR2 YNNKEL (reference sequence). Trimming left V 4 bases short and J 7 bases short, with 16 bases between. As regards this clonotype: Just one base apart from a much larger clone, this may be a read error.

TCRdb processed the reads anew with MiXCR; each CDR3 protein has one entry. This table holds 250,000 or so distinct CDR3 sequences, about 28% found once. The source material was a blood sample, sampled at baseline and on day 111 from a kidney transplant recipient. V usage is TRBV3-1 and J usage is TRBJ1-4, with D perhaps matching TRBD1 (5 bases). The source is a male patient between 25 and 39 years old who had COVID-19 and was a kidney transplant recipient. Some T cells may be transferred from the graft donor. For the CDR3, the DNA is TGTGCCAGCAGCCCGGTGGAGGGTGGGGCTGAAAAACTGTTTTTT. Its protein product is CASSPVEGGAEKLFF.